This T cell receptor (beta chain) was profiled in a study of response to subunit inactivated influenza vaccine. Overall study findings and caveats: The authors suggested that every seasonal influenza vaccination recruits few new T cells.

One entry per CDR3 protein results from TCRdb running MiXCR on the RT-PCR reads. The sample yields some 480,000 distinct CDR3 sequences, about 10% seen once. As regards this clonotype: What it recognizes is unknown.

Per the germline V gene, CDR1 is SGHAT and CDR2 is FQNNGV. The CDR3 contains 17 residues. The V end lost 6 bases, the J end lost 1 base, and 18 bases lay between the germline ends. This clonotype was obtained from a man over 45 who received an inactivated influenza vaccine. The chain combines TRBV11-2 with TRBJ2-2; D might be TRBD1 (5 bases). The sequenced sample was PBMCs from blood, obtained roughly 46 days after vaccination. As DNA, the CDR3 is TGTGCCAGCAGTGCAAATAGGGTCCAGGGGAACACCGGGGAGCTGTTTTTT. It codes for CASSANRVQGNTGELFF.